A single sample is the source of the 18 T cell receptor beta chains below, sequenced in a study of blood T cell repertoires in COVID-19. The method was immunoSEQ multiplex PCR; TCRdb's version includes in-frame clones alone and lacks a portion of them. Here the sample spans about 430,000 clones, roughly 90% being singletons. Sequencing was carried out using PBMCs or T cells enriched from blood (not recorded which). The receptors here all came from a woman in her twenties or thirties with acute COVID-19.

The chain has TRBV24-1 and TRBJ2-6; D remains unclear. V lost 2 bases and J 4 bases, leaving 14 bases between the germline ends. CDR1 and CDR2 (germline): KGHDR, SFDVKD. The CDR3 is 17 amino acids. The CDR3 reads CATSDYRQPQGANVLTF. The CDR3 DNA sequence: TGTGCCACCAGTGATTACCGACAACCTCAAGGGGCCAACGTCCTGACTTTC.

V usage is TRBV5-5 and J usage is TRBJ1-5; 7 bases match TRBD1. V lost 0 bases and J lost 7; bases outside the gene matches: 10. The V gene's germline CDR1 is SGHKS and CDR2 YYEKEE (reference sequence). This CDR3 spans 16 amino acids. CDR3 in DNA: TGTGCCAGCAGCTTGGGCCCTCAGGGGGTTAACCAGCCCCAGCATTTT. It translates to CASSLGPQGVNQPQHF.

This clone was seen only once. The V call is TRBV27, the J call TRBJ2-1; D perhaps matches TRBD1 (5 bases). The CDR3 has 14 residues. Germline assignment: CDR1 MNHEY and CDR2 SMNVEV (reference sequence). V lost 5 bases to trimming and J lost 3 bases, with 11 bases between them. Written as DNA, the CDR3 is TGTGCCAGCAGTAGCCAGGGTTTCTACAATGAGCAGTTCTTC. Translation: CASSSQGFYNEQFF.

The genes are TRBV10-2 and TRBJ2-1; the match to TRBD2 covers 10 bases. The CDR3 contains 14 residues. The ends lost 6 bases at V and 5 bases at J; junction bases unmatched: 4. Germline V gene data show CDR1 as WSHSY and CDR2 as SAAADI. The DNA for the CDR3 is TGCGCCAGCAGAGGGACTAGCGTACACAATGAGCAGTTCTTC. This encodes CASRGTSVHNEQFF.

The chain uses TRBV24-1 and TRBJ2-3, with D possibly TRBD1 on 7 matching bases. The length of the CDR3 is 13 residues. Trimming stripped 8 bases from V and 1 base from J, with 9 bases between. Germline V gene sequence: CDR1 KGHDR, CDR2 SFDVKD. Here the CDR3 reads CATTRGGTDTQYF. CDR3 bases: TGTGCCACCACCAGGGGGGGCACAGATACGCAGTATTTT.

The CDR3 nucleotides are TGCGCCAGCAGTGAGTCGGGTCTACATAGAGGGACCCAGTACTTC. Translated, it gives CASSESGLHRGTQYF. The chain recombines TRBV10-1 with TRBJ2-5; no reliable D call. CDR1 is WNHNN and CDR2 is SYGVQD in the germline V gene (reference sequence). The CDR3 contains 15 residues. Trimming stripped 0 bases from V and 7 bases from J, with 15 bases between.

The rearrangement joins TRBV24-1 to TRBJ1-2; D is perhaps TRBD1 (6 bases). Trimming left V 2 bases short and J 5 bases short, with 14 bases between. CDR1 and CDR2 from the germline V gene are KGHDR and SFDVKD. The CDR3 is made up of 15 amino acids. The CDR3 here is CATSDYSGGLYGYTF. CDR3 DNA: TGTGCCACCAGTGATTATTCGGGGGGGCTATATGGCTACACCTTC.

V is TRBV12-3 or TRBV12-4 and J is TRBJ2-7; D possibly corresponds to TRBD1 (5 bases). The CDR3 contains 13 residues. With 5 bases removed from V and 2 bases from J, the gap between germline ends came to 10 bases. The CDR3 loop reads CASSPGIAYEQYF. CDR3 DNA: TGTGCCAGCAGTCCAGGGATTGCCTACGAGCAGTACTTC.

The chain recombines TRBV11-3 with TRBJ2-7; possible D gene TRBD1, 6 bases. V lost 1 base, J lost 4 bases, and 20 bases lay in between. CDR1 is SGHNT and CDR2 is YENEEA in the germline V gene. The CDR3 has 17 amino acids. DNA of the CDR3: TGTGCCAGCAGCTTAGCTACGTATATAACACAGGGTTACGAGCAGTACTTC. Its protein product is CASSLATYITQGYEQYF.

The chain recombines TRBV4-3 with TRBJ1-5; 7 bases line up with TRBD1. The ends lost 0 bases at V and 7 bases at J; junction bases unmatched: 6. Germline values: CDR1 LGHNA, CDR2 YSLEER. The CDR3 totals 15 residues. CDR3 nucleotide sequence: TGCGCCAGCAGCCAAGATCGGAGGGGGCACCAGCCCCAGCATTTT. It encodes CASSQDRRGHQPQHF.

The chain carries TRBV4-2 and TRBJ2-5; D perhaps matches TRBD2 (6 bases). Trimming cost V 4 bases and J 0 bases, with 18 bases left between them. This CDR3 spans 17 amino acids. Germline V CDR1 and CDR2: LGHNA, YNFKEQ. The CDR3 sequence: CASSLSVGDSYQETQYF. CDR3 coding DNA: TGTGCCAGCAGCCTGAGCGTGGGGGACTCGTACCAAGAGACCCAGTACTTC.

The rearrangement links TRBV7-6 to TRBJ1-1, with D perhaps TRBD1 (5 bases). V was pared by 3 bases and J by 7 bases, with 12 bases between. Germline V gives CDR1 SGHVS, CDR2 FNYEAQ. The CDR3 length is 13 residues. CDR3 in DNA: TGTGCCAGCAGCTTGGGCTGGGACTTTGAAGCTTTCTTT. Translated, it gives CASSLGWDFEAFF.

As concerns this clone: The junction does not match germline at one end; this may be a read error. The chain combines TRBV12-3 or TRBV12-4 with TRBJ2-1; TRBD2 matches at 10 bases. The CDR3 is 11 amino acids. CDR3 in DNA: TGTGCCAGCAGGTCGGGACTAGCGCCTATCTTC. Protein sequence: CASRSGLAPIF.

A remark on this clone: Other nucleotide sequences in the sample specify the same CDR3. The chain joins TRBV29-1 to TRBJ1-2; D not resolved. Germline V lookup: CDR1 SQVTM, CDR2 ANQGSEA. The CDR3 runs to 12 residues. V gave up 0 bases and J gave up 3 bases, with 5 bases separating them. CDR3 region: CSVEDRDYGYTF. The CDR3 DNA sequence: TGCAGCGTTGAAGATCGTGACTATGGCTACACCTTC.

CDR3 coding DNA: TGCGCCAGCAGCTCTCGGACAGGGAAGGACTATGGCTACACCTTC. This encodes CASSSRTGKDYGYTF. The genes are TRBV5-1 and TRBJ1-2; TRBD1 matches at 8 bases. The CDR3 consists of 15 residues. The germline V gene has CDR1 SGHRS and CDR2 YFSETQ. J gave up 3 bases and V 3 bases, and 7 bases lay outside the gene matches.

The chain employs TRBV24-1 and TRBJ2-3, with no clear D. The germline CDR1 and CDR2 sequences are KGHDR and SFDVKD. The CDR3 has 14 residues. The V gene lost 3 bases and the J gene lost 2 bases, with 8 bases spanning the gap. CDR3 residues: CATSDVQPTDTQYF. As DNA, the CDR3 is TGTGCCACCAGTGATGTACAGCCCACAGATACGCAGTATTTT.

V is TRBV10-1 and J is TRBJ2-5, with TRBD2 identical over 13 bases. This CDR3 has 16 amino acids. Per the germline V gene, CDR1 is WNHNN and CDR2 is SYGVQD (reference sequence). V lost 4 bases to trimming and J lost 7 bases; unmatched junction nucleotides: 9. CDR3 region: CASSVGTSGVLATQYF. DNA for the CDR3: TGCGCCAGCAGTGTGGGGACTAGCGGGGTTCTTGCGACCCAGTACTTC.

This chain links TRBV11-2 with TRBJ1-5; the match to TRBD1 covers 9 bases. The ends lost 1 base at V and 6 bases at J; junction bases unmatched: 10. Germline-derived CDR1 and CDR2 are SGHAT and FQNNGV. The CDR3 runs 17 residues. The CDR3 DNA reads TGTGCCAGCAGCTTAGGGCAGGGGACAGGGTTTGGTCAGCCCCAGCATTTT. Its translation: CASSLGQGTGFGQPQHF.